The next 17 T cell receptor beta chains were all read from a single sample in a study of T cell responses to AZD1222 COVID-19 vaccine. Measured with immunoSEQ multiplex PCR; TCRdb has only the in-frame clones, and not every one. The sample carries 100,000 or so clones, just over 90% recorded once. Sequenced here: peripheral blood, sampled on day 0 of AZD1222 vaccination. These receptors were collected from an adult in good health.

The J gene is TRBJ2-7, the V gene TRBV28; tentatively, D is TRBD2 (6 bases). The CDR3 is 13 residues long. Trimming took 4 bases from V and 4 from J, leaving 11 bases between them. Germline values: CDR1 MDHEN, CDR2 SYDVKM. The CDR3 DNA reads TGTGCCAGCAGTTCCGTCCGGGGGTACGAGCAGTACTTC. It codes for CASSSVRGYEQYF.

The chain employs TRBV6-5 and TRBJ1-3, with a tentative D call TRBD1 (5 bases). The germline CDR1 and CDR2 sequences are MNHEY and SVGAGI. The germline V and J ends were trimmed by 6 bases and 2 bases, with 14 bases remaining between them. This CDR3 has 15 residues. The CDR3 DNA reads as TGTGCCAGCAGCAGACCTCAGGGAACTGGAAACACCATATATTTT. It codes for CASSRPQGTGNTIYF.

The chain joins TRBV2 to TRBJ1-6, with D possibly matching TRBD1 (6 bases). Trimming left V 8 bases short and J 4 bases short, with 12 bases between. CDR3 size: 14 residues. Germline V gives CDR1 SNHLY, CDR2 FYNNEI. For the CDR3, the DNA is TGTGCCAGCCGATCGGACAGATATAATTCACCCCTCCACTTT. This codes for CASRSDRYNSPLHF.

For the CDR3, the DNA is TGTGCCAGCAGTTTATTAGGGCAGACTCCCTACGAGCAGTACTTC. Translating gives CASSLLGQTPYEQYF. The V and J genes are TRBV27 and TRBJ2-7; D ambiguous. CDR1 is MNHEY and CDR2 is SMNVEV in the germline V gene (reference sequence). V gave up 1 base and J gave up 2 bases, with 12 bases separating them. CDR3 length: 15 amino acids.

The chain is built from TRBV28 and TRBJ2-1; 8 nucleotides align to TRBD1. V trimming: 5 bases; J trimming: 12 bases; junction bases outside the gene matches: 3. Germline V gene sequence: CDR1 MDHEN, CDR2 SYDVKM. The CDR3 covers 11 residues. The CDR3 region has the DNA TGTGCCAGCAGTACCGGACAGGGGCAGTTCTTC. Its translation is CASSTGQGQFF.

The rearrangement links TRBV2 to TRBJ1-1; D call uncertain. Trimming took 8 bases from V and 0 from J, leaving 16 bases between them. In germline, CDR1 is SNHLY, CDR2 FYNNEI. The CDR3 runs to 15 residues. The CDR3 nucleotides read TGTGCCAGCCCACGACGGGCCACAGTGAACACTGAAGCTTTCTTT. Amino acids: CASPRRATVNTEAFF.

The chain has TRBV11-2 and TRBJ1-1, with D possibly matching TRBD1 (5 bases). Germline loops: CDR1 SGHAT, CDR2 FQNNGV. The CDR3 covers 13 residues. V was trimmed by 2 bases and J by 5 bases, leaving 9 bases between them. The chain's CDR3 is CASSLTRETEAFF. The CDR3 DNA sequence: TGTGCCAGCAGCTTAACCAGGGAGACTGAAGCTTTCTTT.

The chain uses TRBV18 and TRBJ2-1, with D tentatively TRBD1 (5 bases). Trimming shortened V by 4 bases and J by 2 bases, and 12 bases separated the two germline ends. The CDR3 is 15 amino acids. Germline CDR1 reads KGHSH; CDR2 reads LQKENI. This CDR3 is CASSHGQGAYNEQFF. For the CDR3, the DNA is TGTGCCAGCTCACACGGCCAGGGCGCCTACAATGAGCAGTTCTTC.

The chain is built from TRBV30 and TRBJ1-1, with D perhaps TRBD1 (5 bases). Germline V lookup: CDR1 GTSNPN, CDR2 SVGIG (reference sequence). CDR3 length: 11 amino acids. The V and J ends lost 4 bases and 5 bases respectively, with 8 bases between them. The CDR3 loop is CAWTGLTEAFF. The CDR3 DNA reads TGTGCCTGGACAGGGTTGACTGAAGCTTTCTTT.

V and J are TRBV5-6 and TRBJ1-1, with D unresolved. The V and J ends lost 1 base and 7 bases respectively, with 8 bases between them. Per germline, CDR1 SGHDT and CDR2 YYEEEE. The CDR3 is made up of 12 amino acids. The CDR3, as DNA: TGTGCCAGCAGCTTGTCCCACTTTGAAGCTTTCTTT. Translated, it gives CASSLSHFEAFF.

This clone was recorded once. The chain employs TRBV6-6 and TRBJ1-4; D is uncertain. The V and J ends lost 5 bases and 8 bases respectively, with 15 bases between them. The CDR3 consists of 14 residues. The germline CDR1 and CDR2 sequences are MNHNY and SVGAGI (reference sequence). The DNA for the CDR3 is TGTGCCAGCAGTCGCAGCCACCTGGGGGAAAAACTGTTTTTT. This gives the protein CASSRSHLGEKLFF.

This rearrangement joins TRBV11-2 to TRBJ2-7; D unresolved. Germline V gene lookup returns CDR1 SGHAT and CDR2 FQNNGV. V lost 1 base, J lost 6 bases, and 4 bases lay in between. This CDR3 region has 11 residues. Here the CDR3 DNA reads TGTGCCAGCAGCTTAGCGGGCGAGCAGTACTTC. Its translation: CASSLAGEQYF.

The V gene is TRBV28, the J gene TRBJ1-1, with D perhaps TRBD1 (5 bases). The V gene's germline CDR1 is MDHEN and CDR2 SYDVKM. V dropped 1 base and J dropped 9 bases, with 9 bases sitting between them. The CDR3 totals 12 residues. The CDR3 protein is CASSLSQDKAFF. The CDR3 DNA reads TGTGCCAGCAGTTTATCTCAGGACAAAGCTTTCTTT. The full variable domain, with the rest looked up from reference TRBV28 and TRBJ1-1, is DVKVTQSSRYLVKRTGEKVFLECVQDMDHENMFWYRQDPGLGLRLIYFSYDVKMKEKGDIPEGYSVSREKKERFSLILESASTNQTSMYLCASSLSQDKAFFGQGTRLTVV.

This chain uses TRBV7-2 with TRBJ1-2; tentative D call: TRBD1 (6 bases). In germline, CDR1 is SGHTA, CDR2 FQGNSA. The CDR3 has 16 amino acids. V lost 5 bases and J 2 bases, leaving 18 bases between the germline ends. The CDR3 sequence: CASSPQTGRENYGYTF. Written as DNA, the CDR3 is TGTGCCAGCAGCCCCCAGACAGGTCGCGAAAACTATGGCTACACCTTC.

This chain links TRBV28 with TRBJ1-2; tentative D call: TRBD1 (6 bases). The V end lost 6 bases, the J end lost 10 bases, and 15 bases lay between the germline ends. Germline values: CDR1 MDHEN, CDR2 SYDVKM. The CDR3 runs 12 residues. The CDR3 region has the DNA TGTGCCAGCAGCTCGACAGGAGGTTACTACACCTTC. This codes for CASSSTGGYYTF.

The rearrangement links TRBV19 to TRBJ2-7; D is tentatively TRBD1 or TRBD2 (5 bases each). There are 11 residues in the CDR3. Trimming left V 8 bases short and J 6 bases short, with 11 bases between. Germline V CDR1 and CDR2: LNHDA, SQIVND (reference sequence). DNA for the CDR3: TGTGCCAGTGGTGAGGGGCCCGAGCAGTACTTC. It codes for CASGEGPEQYF.

This chain joins TRBV4-1 and TRBJ1-4; no clear D. The germline CDR1 and CDR2 sequences are MGHRA and YSYEKL. The ends were cut back, 1 base at V and 6 bases at J, with 15 bases in the middle. This CDR3 has 16 amino acids. The CDR3 nucleotides read TGCGCCAGCAGCCAAGCTGAGGCGGGCGGGTATGAAAAACTGTTTTTT. Amino acid sequence: CASSQAEAGGYEKLFF.